Below are 19 T cell receptor beta chains sequenced from a single sample in a study of CD8 T cells in Susac syndrome. A quantity of about 0.5 to 1 ug RNA underwent reverse transcription using random hexamers. TCRdb re-called the immunoSEQ multiplex PCR reads with MiXCR, one entry per CDR3 protein. The data contain fewer than 150,000 distinct CDR3 sequences, 94% of them singletons. What was sequenced was CD8+ T cells from PBMCs. The receptors stem from a human donor in good health.

The rearrangement links TRBV11-2 to TRBJ2-3; tentative D call: TRBD2 (7 bases). The CDR3 has 13 residues. Germline V lookup: CDR1 SGHAT, CDR2 FQNNGV. V lost 7 bases, J lost 5 bases, and 13 bases lay in between. This CDR3 reads CASTLGGRDTQYF. Written as DNA, the CDR3 is TGTGCCAGCACTCTGGGGGGGCGAGATACGCAGTATTTT.

The V gene is TRBV13, the J gene TRBJ1-2, with TRBD1 matching over 8 bases. With V trimmed by 6 bases and J by 4 bases, 7 bases remained unmatched. From germline, CDR1 is PRHDT and CDR2 FYEKMQ (reference sequence). CDR3 length: 14 residues. The CDR3 sequence: CASSWDRSGYGYTF. In DNA, the CDR3 is TGTGCCAGCAGTTGGGACAGGTCGGGCTATGGCTACACCTTC.

The V and J genes are TRBV20-1 and TRBJ2-7; no clear D. The CDR3 totals 13 residues. Germline values: CDR1 DFQATT, CDR2 SNEGSKA (reference sequence). The CDR3 loop is CSTRPGADIEQYF. The CDR3 DNA is TGCTCCACCAGACCGGGCGCCGACATCGAGCAGTACTTC.

The V and J genes are TRBV12-3 or TRBV12-4 and TRBJ1-2, with D perhaps TRBD1 (6 bases). The CDR3 has 14 amino acids. Trimming stripped 6 bases from V and 7 bases from J, with 18 bases between. The CDR3: CASSTWEGVSGYTF. In DNA, the CDR3 is TGTGCCAGCAGCACCTGGGAGGGGGTGTCTGGCTACACCTTC.

The chain links TRBV10-3 to TRBJ1-3; weak D call: TRBD1 (6 bases). V lost 3 bases and J 0 bases, leaving 12 bases between the germline ends. The CDR3 is 16 residues long. The germline gives CDR1 ENHRY, CDR2 SYGVKD. CDR3 sequence (DNA): TGTGCCATCAGTGATGCGGGGGCTAACTCTGGAAACACCATATATTTT. Translated, it gives CAISDAGANSGNTIYF.

V is TRBV19 and J is TRBJ1-1; possible D gene TRBD1, 6 bases. Trimming stripped 5 bases from V and 12 bases from J, with 16 bases between. Germline V CDR1 and CDR2: LNHDA, SQIVND (reference sequence). The CDR3 loop spans 12 amino acids. CDR3 in DNA: TGTGCCAGTAGTCTCGGCCTGGACAGACCTTTCTTT. Encoded protein: CASSLGLDRPFF.

The genes are TRBV2 and TRBJ2-5, with D perhaps TRBD1 or TRBD2 (5 bases each). Trimming cost V 6 bases and J 1 base, with 15 bases left between them. This CDR3 comprises 15 residues. The germline CDR1 and CDR2 sequences are SNHLY and FYNNEI. The CDR3 DNA is TGTGCCAGCAGCGTTCGACGGGGCCTCCAAGAGACCCAGTACTTC. This encodes CASSVRRGLQETQYF.

In its sample, this clonotype was seen once. The chain is built from TRBV28 and TRBJ2-5; the match to TRBD2 covers 11 bases. The CDR3 extends over 13 amino acids. Looked up from germline, CDR1 is MDHEN and CDR2 is SYDVKM. V was pared by 6 bases and J by 4 bases, with 1 base of the junction left unmatched. In DNA, the CDR3 is TGTGCCAGCAGCGGACTAGCGGGAGAGACCCAGTACTTC. It codes for CASSGLAGETQYF.

The chain joins TRBV4-3 to TRBJ2-7, with D hard to call. CDR1 is LGHNA, CDR2 YSLEER, per germline. V was clipped by 0 bases and J by 2 bases, with 8 bases between them. This CDR3 contains 14 residues. CDR3 region: CASSQEQLAYEQYF. CDR3 in DNA: TGCGCCAGCAGCCAAGAGCAGCTCGCCTACGAGCAGTACTTC.

The chain uses TRBV28 and TRBJ1-1, with D possibly matching TRBD1 (6 bases). The germline V gene encodes CDR1 MDHEN and CDR2 SYDVKM. V was clipped by 5 bases and J by 5 bases, with 12 bases between them. CDR3 length equals 13 residues. The CDR3 DNA follows: TGTGCCAGCAGTCAGGGGAGAGGAACTGAAGCTTTCTTT. It yields the protein CASSQGRGTEAFF. Supplemented by reference TRBV28 and TRBJ1-1, the full variable domain reads DVKVTQSSRYLVKRTGEKVFLECVQDMDHENMFWYRQDPGLGLRLIYFSYDVKMKEKGDIPEGYSVSREKKERFSLILESASTNQTSMYLCASSQGRGTEAFFGQGTRLTVV.

This clonotype has just one count. The chain combines TRBV1 with TRBJ2-7; the D call TRBD1 from the table was never checked on the DNA. TRBV1 is a pseudogene. The CDR3 totals 17 residues. The CDR3 sequence is CTSSHPRAIHHSYEQYF. DNA for the CDR3: TGCACCAGCAGCCATCCTAGGGCGATTCACCACTCCTACGAGCAGTACTTC.

This chain links TRBV13 with TRBJ2-7; TRBD2 matches at 7 bases. Germline CDR1 and CDR2: PRHDT and FYEKMQ (reference sequence). The CDR3 is 12 amino acids. Trimming removed 5 bases from V and 9 bases from J; junction bases left unmatched: 7. CDR3 region: CASSRRGEAQYF. The CDR3 DNA reads TGTGCCAGCAGCCGCCGGGGGGAAGCGCAGTACTTC.

This chain joins TRBV3-1 and TRBJ2-7, with D uncertain. Trimming took off 9 bases at V and 3 bases at J, with 6 bases between the two ends. The germline CDR1 and CDR2 sequences are LGHDT and YNNKEL (reference sequence). This CDR3 region has 10 residues. The CDR3 nucleotides are TGTGCCAGACAATTCTACGAGCAGTACTTC. Its translation is CARQFYEQYF.

The chain recombines TRBV29-1 with TRBJ2-3; D not resolved. Germline CDR1 reads SQVTM; CDR2 reads ANQGSEA. Trimming took off 4 bases at V and 2 bases at J, with 10 bases between the two ends. The CDR3 extends over 13 amino acids. The CDR3: CSVVKGITDTQYF. CDR3 sequence (DNA): TGCAGCGTTGTAAAGGGTATCACAGATACGCAGTATTTT.

This clonotype was seen only once. CDR3 residues: CASSYRESSYNEQFF. CDR3 nucleotides: TGTGCCAGCAGTTACAGGGAAAGCTCCTACAATGAGCAGTTCTTC. The chain uses TRBV6-5 and TRBJ2-1; the D is unclear. Germline values: CDR1 MNHEY, CDR2 SVGAGI. V lost 2 bases to trimming and J lost 0 bases, with 8 bases between them. This CDR3 comprises 15 residues.

The chain links TRBV28 to TRBJ2-7; perhaps TRBD1 as D (6 bases). The CDR3 runs 16 residues. Germline V gene data show CDR1 as MDHEN and CDR2 as SYDVKM. V lost 3 bases, J lost 2 bases, and 17 bases lay in between. CDR3 DNA: TGTGCCAGCAGTTTCTTGGACAGCCGATTTCCCTACGAGCAGTACTTC. It encodes CASSFLDSRFPYEQYF.

The V gene is TRBV27, the J gene TRBJ2-3, with TRBD2 identical over 9 bases. There are 14 residues in the CDR3. With 8 bases clipped from V and 5 bases from J, the junction kept 8 bases outside the gene matches. Germline values: CDR1 MNHEY, CDR2 SMNVEV (reference sequence). The CDR3 DNA sequence: TGTGCCAGCGATAGCGGGAGTGACGGAGATACGCAGTATTTT. Translating gives CASDSGSDGDTQYF.

The rearrangement links TRBV13 to TRBJ1-3; unclear D gene. This CDR3 is 14 amino acids long. CDR1 and CDR2 (germline): PRHDT, FYEKMQ (reference sequence). The V end was cut by 0 bases, the J end by 0 bases, with 3 bases between. This CDR3 reads CASSLGFSGNTIYF. Here the CDR3 DNA reads TGTGCCAGCAGCTTAGGATTCTCTGGAAACACCATATATTTT. The full variable domain, with the rest looked up from reference TRBV13 and TRBJ1-3, is AAGVIQSPRHLIKEKRETATLKCYPIPRHDTVYWYQQGPGQDPQFLISFYEKMQSDKGSIPDRFSAQQFSDYHSELNMSSLELGDSALYFCASSLGFSGNTIYFGEGSWLTVV.

The chain links TRBV30 to TRBJ2-1; TRBD2 matches 11 bases. With V trimmed by 4 bases and J by 6 bases, 5 bases remained unmatched. The CDR3 is made up of 14 amino acids. Germline-derived CDR1 and CDR2 are GTSNPN and SVGIG (reference sequence). The CDR3 reads CAWKTSGGFNEQFF. The CDR3 DNA is TGTGCCTGGAAAACTAGCGGGGGTTTCAATGAGCAGTTCTTC.